The source of this TCR beta chain is a study of blood T cell repertoires in COVID-19. Overall study context: COVID-19 samples collected from the United States, Italy and Spain covered acute and convalescent phases. The cDNA or gDNA used as material had been derived from T cells, B-cell-depleted T cells, or PBMCs.

Original methodology: Reference gene primer amplification gave estimated nucleated cell counts. This table comes from immunoSEQ multiplex PCR, and its TCRdb copy is limited to in-frame clones, with some not included. The DNA gave D and trimming, while V, J and clone size come from that table. The data contain about 150,000 clones, roughly 83% of them singletons. This CDR3 comprises 17 residues. Germline V lookup: CDR1 LGHDT, CDR2 YNNKEL (reference sequence). Trimming removed 0 bases from V and 2 bases from J; junction bases left unmatched: 5. The specimen sequenced was peripheral blood. The receptor was derived from a woman of 80 years or more with acute or convalescent COVID-19. The chain joins TRBV3-1 (or the pseudogene TRBV3-2) to TRBJ2-3, with 10 positions matching TRBD2. The CDR3 DNA follows: TGTGCCAGCAGCCAAGAGGGGCTAGCGGGGGACACAGATACGCAGTATTTT. Translated: CASSQEGLAGDTDTQYF.